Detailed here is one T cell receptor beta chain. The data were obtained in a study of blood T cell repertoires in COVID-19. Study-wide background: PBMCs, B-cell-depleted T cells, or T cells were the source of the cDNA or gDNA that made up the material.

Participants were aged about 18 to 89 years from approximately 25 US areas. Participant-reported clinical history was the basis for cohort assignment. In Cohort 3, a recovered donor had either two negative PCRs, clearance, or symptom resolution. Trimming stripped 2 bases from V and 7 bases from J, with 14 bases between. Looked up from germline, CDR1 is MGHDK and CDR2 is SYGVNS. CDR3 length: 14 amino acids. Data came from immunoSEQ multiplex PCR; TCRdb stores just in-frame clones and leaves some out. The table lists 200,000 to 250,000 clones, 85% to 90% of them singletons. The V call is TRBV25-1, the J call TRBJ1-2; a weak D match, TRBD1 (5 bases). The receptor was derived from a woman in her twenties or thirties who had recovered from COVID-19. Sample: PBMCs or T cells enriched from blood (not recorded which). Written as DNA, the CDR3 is TGTGCCAGCAGTGAAGACAGCCGTGGGGCTGGCTACACCTTC. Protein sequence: CASSEDSRGAGYTF.